This is a list of T cell receptor beta chains from one sample in a study of T cells in narcolepsy. Generated by immunoSEQ multiplex PCR, the TCRdb table keeps only in-frame clones and is missing some. The sample records fewer than 40,000 clones, approximately 86% being singletons. The sequencing sample was made of CD45RA- memory CD4+ T cells from PBMCs. The receptors here all came from a human donor with narcolepsy. Both conserved end residues are part of each CDR3. Each record gives: clone size, V gene, D gene, J gene, CDR3 protein, CDR3 DNA. D genes are given only for firm matches. Part of the rows lack a size; the others show once, few, many or a class for expanded clones.

few	TRBV7-2	-	TRBJ2-5	CASSFQETQYF	TGTGCCAGCAGCTTTCAAGAGACCCAGTACTTC
once	TRBV11-2	-	TRBJ1-1	CASSFAGENTEAFF	TGTGCCAGCAGCTTCGCAGGGGAGAACACTGAAGCTTTCTTT
-	TRBV5-6	-	TRBJ1-5	CASSPLKPQHF	TGTGCCAGCAGCCCGTTAAAGCCCCAGCATTTT
once	TRBV19	TRBD2	TRBJ2-5	CASSMALAGGQETQYF	TGTGCCAGTAGTATGGCACTAGCGGGAGGCCAAGAGACCCAGTACTTC
-	TRBV5-1	-	TRBJ2-3	CASSQQVGSAQYF	TGCGCCAGCAGCCAGCAGGTGGGGAGCGCGCAGTATTTT
-	TRBV2	TRBD1	TRBJ1-4	CASKAGQGNEKLFF	TGTGCCAGCAAAGCGGGACAGGGGAATGAAAAACTGTTTTTT
-	TRBV6-1	-	TRBJ2-5	CASSESWGGGQETQYF	TGTGCCAGCAGTGAAAGTTGGGGAGGGGGCCAAGAGACCCAGTACTTC
-	TRBV10-3	-	TRBJ2-7	CAISLQGDEQYF	TGTGCCATCAGCCTACAGGGCGACGAGCAGTACTTC
-	TRBV28	-	TRBJ1-1	CASSLTENTEAFF	TGTGCCAGCAGTTTAACGGAGAACACTGAAGCTTTCTTT
-	TRBV7-9	-	TRBJ2-2	CASRSWGGDGAGELFF	TGTGCCAGCAGGTCCTGGGGGGGCGACGGCGCCGGGGAGCTGTTTTTT
-	TRBV19	-	TRBJ1-6	CASSILSYNSPLHF	TGTGCCAGTAGTATCCTCTCCTATAATTCACCCCTCCACTTT
-	TRBV6-1	TRBD1	TRBJ1-5	CASSAVQGNQPQHF	TGTGCCAGCAGTGCGGTACAGGGGAATCAGCCCCAGCATTTT
-	TRBV6-4	-	TRBJ2-1	CASSDELGANEQFF	TGTGCCAGCAGTGACGAGTTGGGAGCCAATGAGCAGTTCTTC
-	TRBV5-1	-	TRBJ2-3	CASSLTLKSDTQYF	TGCGCCAGCAGCTTAACCCTTAAATCAGATACGCAGTATTTT
-	TRBV6-1	-	TRBJ2-7	CASFPRAPSSYEQYF	TGTGCCAGCTTCCCCCGGGCCCCGAGCTCCTACGAGCAGTACTTC
-	TRBV5-1	TRBD2	TRBJ2-7	CASSYSLAGGQTYEQYF	TGCGCCAGCAGCTATTCGCTAGCGGGGGGCCAAACCTACGAGCAGTACTTC
-	TRBV9	TRBD2	TRBJ2-1	CASSVDLPAGVRNEQFF	TGTGCCAGCAGCGTGGATCTCCCAGCGGGAGTTAGGAATGAGCAGTTCTTC
once	TRBV19	-	TRBJ2-6	CASSIRGTNSSGANVLTF	TGTGCCAGTAGTATCCGGGGCACCAACTCCTCTGGGGCCAACGTCCTGACTTTC
-	TRBV5-1	-	TRBJ2-7	CASSLGGSLFYEQYF	TGCGCCAGCAGCTTGGGGGGTTCCTTATTCTACGAGCAGTACTTC
-	TRBV7-9	-	TRBJ2-2	CASSQNTVNTGELFF	TGTGCCAGCAGCCAAAACACAGTGAACACCGGGGAGCTGTTTTTT
-	TRBV6-5	-	TRBJ1-5	CASSEHDYQPQHF	TGTGCCAGCAGTGAACACGATTATCAGCCCCAGCATTTT
-	TRBV10-1	-	TRBJ2-7	CASSGWGPPLGEQYF	TGCGCCAGCAGTGGGTGGGGACCGCCGCTTGGCGAGCAGTACTTC
-	TRBV14	-	TRBJ1-1	CASSQDLERTDQVNTEAFF	TGTGCCAGCAGCCAAGATCTCGAGCGGACAGACCAAGTAAACACTGAAGCTTTCTTT
-	TRBV4-1	-	TRBJ1-4	CASSQDWGGRNEKLFF	TGCGCCAGCAGCCAAGATTGGGGGGGCAGAAATGAAAAACTGTTTTTT
-	TRBV18	TRBD1	TRBJ1-3	CASSPRSYRGSGNTIYF	TGTGCCAGCTCACCACGGAGTTACAGGGGTTCTGGAAACACCATATATTTT
medium-sized	TRBV14	TRBD1	TRBJ2-7	CASSPGTVDEQYF	TGTGCCAGCAGCCCAGGGACAGTAGACGAGCAGTACTTC
-	TRBV7-9	-	TRBJ1-5	CASSRGGGNQPQHF	TGTGCCAGCAGCCGGGGGGGCGGGAATCAGCCCCAGCATTTT
-	TRBV10-3	-	TRBJ2-5	CAISEFPQVGQKTQYF	TGTGCCATCAGTGAGTTCCCCCAAGTTGGGCAGAAGACCCAGTACTTC
-	TRBV19	-	TRBJ1-5	CASSMEEDWRGGQPQHF	TGTGCCAGTAGTATGGAAGAGGATTGGAGGGGAGGGCAGCCCCAGCATTTT
-	TRBV18	-	TRBJ1-5	CASSPDLDGGYQPQHF	TGTGCCAGCTCACCAGATTTGGACGGCGGCTATCAGCCCCAGCATTTT
-	TRBV28	-	TRBJ1-4	CASSLPGREKLFF	TGTGCCAGCAGTTTACCAGGGCGTGAAAAACTGTTTTTT
-	TRBV7-2	-	TRBJ1-2	CASSLSDRGYGYTF	TGTGCCAGCAGCTTAAGCGATCGGGGGTATGGCTACACCTTC
-	TRBV9	-	TRBJ2-5	CASSPRRGGETQYF	TGTGCCAGCAGCCCGCGAAGGGGCGGGGAGACCCAGTACTTC
-	TRBV5-6	TRBD1	TRBJ2-7	CASSSGQGANEQYF	TGTGCCAGCAGCTCCGGACAGGGGGCCAACGAGCAGTACTTC
once	TRBV4-1	-	TRBJ1-3	CASSSDRTSGNTIYF	TGCGCCAGCAGCTCCGACAGGACCTCTGGAAACACCATATATTTT
few	TRBV9	-	TRBJ1-2	CASSVTPNSSGYTF	TGTGCCAGCAGCGTCACACCCAACTCTAGTGGCTACACCTTC
-	TRBV5-8	-	TRBJ2-3	CASRQTEQSTDTQYF	TGTGCCAGCAGGCAGACAGAGCAAAGCACAGATACGCAGTATTTT
-	TRBV5-6	-	TRBJ2-1	CASSPGLLDEQFF	TGTGCCAGCAGTCCGGGACTCTTGGATGAGCAGTTCTTC
-	TRBV7-7	TRBD2	TRBJ2-3	CASSPGLGRLTDTQYF	TGTGCTAGCAGCCCCGGACTAGGTAGATTAACAGATACGCAGTATTTT
-	TRBV7-2	TRBD1	TRBJ2-1	CASSLGPGAGGIRDEQFF	TGTGCCAGCAGCTTAGGTCCAGGGGCAGGGGGCATCAGAGATGAGCAGTTCTTC
-	TRBV7-2	TRBD2	TRBJ2-7	CASSFLSSGGSSYEQYF	TGTGCCAGCAGCTTCTTGTCTAGCGGGGGGTCCTCCTACGAGCAGTACTTC
-	TRBV2	TRBD2	TRBJ2-1	CASSGGYNEQFF	TGTGCCAGCTCCGGGGGGTATAATGAGCAGTTCTTC
few	TRBV6-1	TRBD1	TRBJ2-7	CASSRQGSGYEQYF	TGTGCCAGCAGTAGACAGGGGTCAGGCTACGAGCAGTACTTC
-	TRBV7-3	-	TRBJ2-6	CASTPSGANVLTF	TGTGCCAGCACCCCTTCTGGGGCCAACGTCCTGACTTTC